The text below deals with one T cell receptor beta chain. The antigen remains undetermined. This record belongs to a study of shared clonotypes between healthy human individuals. Study-wide results and limits: Sequencing depth was expected to affect clonotype sharing among donors. Non-shared clonotypes displayed generation probabilities falling below those of clonotypes present in all four donors. Incomplete sequencing of sorted subsets was indicated by rarefaction despite large depth.

CDR1 is MGHDK and CDR2 is SYGVNS in the germline V gene. This CDR3 comprises 14 residues. V lost 3 bases, J lost 2 bases, and 10 bases lay in between. Repertoires were generated with immunoSEQ multiplex PCR, while TCRdb's copy carries only in-frame clones and drops some. The data show some 120,000 clones, with roughly 70% seen just once and roughly 24% held by the top ten. CD8 memory fractions consisted of CD45RO+ and CCR7-negative CD45RA+ TemRA cells together. Sequenced input: memory CD8+ T cells sorted from blood. Subset given: CD45RO+ cells pooled with CCR7-negative TemRA cells. This TCR was sampled from a young woman in good health. The V gene is TRBV25-1, the J gene TRBJ2-5; D is ambiguous. For the CDR3, the DNA is TGTGCCAGCAGTGATTTTCGCGCGCAAGAGACCCAGTACTTC. Protein: CASSDFRAQETQYF.